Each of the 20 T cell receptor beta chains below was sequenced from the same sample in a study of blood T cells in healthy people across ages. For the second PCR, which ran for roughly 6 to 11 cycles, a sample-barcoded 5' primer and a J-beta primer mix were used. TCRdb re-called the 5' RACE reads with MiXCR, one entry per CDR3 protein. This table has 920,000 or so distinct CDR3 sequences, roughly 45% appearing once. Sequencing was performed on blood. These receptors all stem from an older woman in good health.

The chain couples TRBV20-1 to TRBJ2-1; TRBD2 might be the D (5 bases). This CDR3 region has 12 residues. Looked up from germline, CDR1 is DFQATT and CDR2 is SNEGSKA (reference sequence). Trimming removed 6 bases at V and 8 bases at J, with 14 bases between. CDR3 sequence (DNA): TGCAGTGCCCAGGCAACGAGGGATGAGCAGTTCTTC. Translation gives CSAQATRDEQFF.

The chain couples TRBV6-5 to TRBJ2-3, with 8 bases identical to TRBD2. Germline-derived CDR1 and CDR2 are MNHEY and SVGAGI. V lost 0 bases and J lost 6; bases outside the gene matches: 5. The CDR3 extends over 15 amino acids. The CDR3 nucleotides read TGTGCCAGCAGTTACTCTATTAGCGGGATTGATACGCAGTATTTT. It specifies CASSYSISGIDTQYF.

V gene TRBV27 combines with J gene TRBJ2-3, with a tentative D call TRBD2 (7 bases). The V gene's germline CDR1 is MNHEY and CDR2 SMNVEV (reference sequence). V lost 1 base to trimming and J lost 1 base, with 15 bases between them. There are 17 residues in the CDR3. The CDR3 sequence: CASSLWGGGGRTDTQYF. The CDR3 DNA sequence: TGTGCCAGCAGTTTATGGGGGGGCGGGGGTCGCACAGATACGCAGTATTTT.

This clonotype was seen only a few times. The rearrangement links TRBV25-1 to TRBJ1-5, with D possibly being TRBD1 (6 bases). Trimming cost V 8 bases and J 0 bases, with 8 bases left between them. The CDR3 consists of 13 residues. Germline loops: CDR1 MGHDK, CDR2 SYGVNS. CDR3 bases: TGTGCCAGCGCACAGGGTAGCAATCAGCCCCAGCATTTT. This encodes CASAQGSNQPQHF.

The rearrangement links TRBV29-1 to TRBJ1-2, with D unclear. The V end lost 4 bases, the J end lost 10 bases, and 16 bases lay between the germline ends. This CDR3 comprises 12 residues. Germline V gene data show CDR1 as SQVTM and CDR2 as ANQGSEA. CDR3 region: CSVATELLTYTF. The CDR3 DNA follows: TGCAGCGTTGCCACCGAGCTTCTTACCTACACCTTC.

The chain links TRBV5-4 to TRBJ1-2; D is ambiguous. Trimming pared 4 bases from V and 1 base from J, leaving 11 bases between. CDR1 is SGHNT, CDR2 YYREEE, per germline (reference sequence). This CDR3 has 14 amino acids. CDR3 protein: CASSLTQVNYGYTF. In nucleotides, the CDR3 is TGTGCCAGCAGCCTCACGCAGGTTAACTATGGCTACACCTTC.

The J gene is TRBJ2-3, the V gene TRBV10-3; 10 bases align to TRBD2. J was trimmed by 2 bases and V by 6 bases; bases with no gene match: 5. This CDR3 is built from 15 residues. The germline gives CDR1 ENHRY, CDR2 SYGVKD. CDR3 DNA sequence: TGTGCCATCAGCTACACTAGCGGGGACACAGATACGCAGTATTTT. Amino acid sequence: CAISYTSGDTDTQYF.

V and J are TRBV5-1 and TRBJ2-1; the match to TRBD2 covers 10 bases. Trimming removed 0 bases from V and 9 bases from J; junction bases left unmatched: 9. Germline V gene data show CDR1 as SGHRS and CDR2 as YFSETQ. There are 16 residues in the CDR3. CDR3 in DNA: TGCGCCAGCAGCTTGGCCTCCCCTAGCGGGAGCCCTGAGCAGTTCTTC. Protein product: CASSLASPSGSPEQFF.

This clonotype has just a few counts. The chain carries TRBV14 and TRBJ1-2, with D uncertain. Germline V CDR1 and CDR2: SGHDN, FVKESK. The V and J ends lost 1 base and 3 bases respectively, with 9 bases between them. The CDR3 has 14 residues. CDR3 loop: CASSQGRSYYGYTF. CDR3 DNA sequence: TGTGCCAGCAGCCAAGGTAGATCCTACTATGGCTACACCTTC.

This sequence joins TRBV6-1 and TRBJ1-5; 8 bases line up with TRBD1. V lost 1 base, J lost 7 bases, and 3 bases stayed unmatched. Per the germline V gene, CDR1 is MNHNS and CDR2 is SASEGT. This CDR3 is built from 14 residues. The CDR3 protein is CASSEVDRDQPQHF. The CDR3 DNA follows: TGTGCCAGCAGTGAAGTGGACAGGGACCAGCCCCAGCATTTT.

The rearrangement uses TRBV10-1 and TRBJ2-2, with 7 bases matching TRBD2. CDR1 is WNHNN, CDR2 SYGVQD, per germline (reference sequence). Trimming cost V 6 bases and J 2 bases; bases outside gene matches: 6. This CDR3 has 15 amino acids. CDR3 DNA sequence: TGCGCCAGCAGCATTACTAGCGCCAACACCGGGGAGCTGTTTTTT. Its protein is CASSITSANTGELFF.

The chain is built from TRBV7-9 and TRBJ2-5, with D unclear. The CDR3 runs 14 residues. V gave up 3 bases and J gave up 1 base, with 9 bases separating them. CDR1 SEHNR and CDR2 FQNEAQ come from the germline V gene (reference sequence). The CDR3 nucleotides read TGTGCCAGCAGCTTTAAGGTCCCCCAAGAGACCCAGTACTTC. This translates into CASSFKVPQETQYF.

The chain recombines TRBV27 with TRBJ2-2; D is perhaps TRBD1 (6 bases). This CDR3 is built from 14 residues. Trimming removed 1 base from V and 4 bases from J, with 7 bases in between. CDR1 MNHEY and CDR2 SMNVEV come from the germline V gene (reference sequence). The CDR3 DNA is TGTGCCAGCAGTTTATGGGGGCGCACCGGGGAGCTGTTTTTT. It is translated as CASSLWGRTGELFF.

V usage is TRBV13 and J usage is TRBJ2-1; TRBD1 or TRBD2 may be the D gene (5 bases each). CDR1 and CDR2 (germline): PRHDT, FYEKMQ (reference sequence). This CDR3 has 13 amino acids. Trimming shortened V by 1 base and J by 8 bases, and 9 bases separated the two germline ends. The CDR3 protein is CASSLAGTHEQFF. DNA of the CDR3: TGTGCCAGCAGCTTAGCAGGGACCCATGAGCAGTTCTTC.

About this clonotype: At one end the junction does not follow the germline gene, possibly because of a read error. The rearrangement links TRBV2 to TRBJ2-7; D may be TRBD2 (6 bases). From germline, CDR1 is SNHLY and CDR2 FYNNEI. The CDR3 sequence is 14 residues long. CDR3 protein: CAITRDGGSYDQYF. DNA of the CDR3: TGTGCCATCACGCGGGATGGTGGCTCCTACGATCAGTACTTC.

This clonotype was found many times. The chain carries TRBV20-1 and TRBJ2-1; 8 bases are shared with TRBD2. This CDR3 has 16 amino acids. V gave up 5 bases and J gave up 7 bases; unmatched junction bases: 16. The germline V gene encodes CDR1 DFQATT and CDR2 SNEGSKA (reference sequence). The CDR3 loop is CSAQSGSSIWVNEQFF. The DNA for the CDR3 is TGCAGTGCTCAGAGCGGGAGTAGTATTTGGGTAAATGAGCAGTTCTTC.

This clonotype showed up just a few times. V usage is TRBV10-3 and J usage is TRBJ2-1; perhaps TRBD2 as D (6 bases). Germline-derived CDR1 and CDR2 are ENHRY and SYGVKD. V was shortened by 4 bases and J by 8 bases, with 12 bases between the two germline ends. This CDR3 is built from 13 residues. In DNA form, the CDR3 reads TGTGCCATCAGTGGACTAGGTGTGGATGAGCAGTTCTTC. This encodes CAISGLGVDEQFF.

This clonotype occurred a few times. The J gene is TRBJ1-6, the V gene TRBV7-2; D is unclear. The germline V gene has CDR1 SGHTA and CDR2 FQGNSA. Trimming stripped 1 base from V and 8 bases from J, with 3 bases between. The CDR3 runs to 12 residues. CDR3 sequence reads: CASSLEDSPLHF. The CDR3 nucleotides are TGTGCCAGCAGCTTAGAGGATTCACCCCTCCACTTT.

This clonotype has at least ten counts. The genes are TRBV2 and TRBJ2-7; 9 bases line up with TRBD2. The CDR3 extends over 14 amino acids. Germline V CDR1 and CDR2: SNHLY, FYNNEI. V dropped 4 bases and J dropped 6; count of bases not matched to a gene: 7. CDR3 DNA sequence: TGTGCCAGCAGTGTTTCAGCGGGAGGCCGCGAGCAGTACTTC. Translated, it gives CASSVSAGGREQYF.

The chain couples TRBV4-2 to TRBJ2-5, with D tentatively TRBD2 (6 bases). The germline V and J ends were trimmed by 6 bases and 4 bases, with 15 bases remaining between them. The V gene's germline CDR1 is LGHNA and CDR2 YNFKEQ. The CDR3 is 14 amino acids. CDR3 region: CASRSTSMRETQYF. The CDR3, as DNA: TGTGCCAGCAGATCTACTAGCATGCGAGAGACCCAGTACTTC.